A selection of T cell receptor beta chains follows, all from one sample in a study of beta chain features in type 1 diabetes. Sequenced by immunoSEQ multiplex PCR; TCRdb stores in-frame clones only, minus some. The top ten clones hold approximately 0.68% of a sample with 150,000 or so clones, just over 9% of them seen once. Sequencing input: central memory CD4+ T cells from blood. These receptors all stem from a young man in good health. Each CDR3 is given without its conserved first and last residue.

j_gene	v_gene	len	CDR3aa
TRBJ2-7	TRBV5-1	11	ASSSSGGYEQY
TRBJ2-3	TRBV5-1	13	ASSTSSGGGDTQY
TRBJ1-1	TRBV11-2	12	ASSSFRGITEAF
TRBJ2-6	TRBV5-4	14	ASSPHPGSGANVLT
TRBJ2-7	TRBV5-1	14	ASSLDLRTANYEQY
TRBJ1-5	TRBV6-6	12	ASRSSGTNQPQH
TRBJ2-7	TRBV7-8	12	ASSLQGQGGEQY
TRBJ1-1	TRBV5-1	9	ASSVPGEAF
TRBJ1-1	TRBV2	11	ASKLRRVTEAF
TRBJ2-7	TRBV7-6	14	ASSTPSSGGSYEQY
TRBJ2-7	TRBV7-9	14	ASSPLGTGVLYEQY
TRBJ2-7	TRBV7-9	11	ASSSTGYYEQY
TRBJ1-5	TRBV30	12	AWSAGNSNQPQH
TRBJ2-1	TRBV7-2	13	ASSPTSGAYNEQF
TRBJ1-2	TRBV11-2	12	ASDRGGRGYGYT
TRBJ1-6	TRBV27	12	ASSAGFGNSPLH
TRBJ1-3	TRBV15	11	ATSRGSGNTIY
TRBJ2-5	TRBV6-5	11	ASGVSVQETQY
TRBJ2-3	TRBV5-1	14	ASSLGPSGSTDTQY
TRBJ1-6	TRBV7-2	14	ASSLGLAEYNSPLH
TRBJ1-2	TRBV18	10	ASSPDRDGYT
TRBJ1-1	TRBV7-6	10	ASSDRNTEAF
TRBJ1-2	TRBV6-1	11	ASSGTDSRGYT
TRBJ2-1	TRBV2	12	ACGQESSYNEQF